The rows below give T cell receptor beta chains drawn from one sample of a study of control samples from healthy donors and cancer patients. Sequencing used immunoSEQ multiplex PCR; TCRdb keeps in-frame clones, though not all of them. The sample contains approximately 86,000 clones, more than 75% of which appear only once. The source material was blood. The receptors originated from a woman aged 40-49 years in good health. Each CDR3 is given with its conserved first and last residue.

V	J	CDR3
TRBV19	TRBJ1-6	CATGGSSPLHF
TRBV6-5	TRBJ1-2	CASSPTFGTGDGYTF
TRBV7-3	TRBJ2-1	CASSLTSVTREQFF
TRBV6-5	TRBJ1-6	CASSYSRTQYNSPLHF
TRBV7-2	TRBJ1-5	CASSLYRSNQPQHF
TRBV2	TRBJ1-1	CASSGGSKNTEAFF
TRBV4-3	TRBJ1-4	CASSQDRTGSFSEKLFF
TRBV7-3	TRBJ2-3	CASSPEGGRTDTQYF
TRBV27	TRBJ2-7	CASSRQTGVASYEQYF
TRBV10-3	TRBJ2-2	CALGTPNTGELFF
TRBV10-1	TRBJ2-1	CASSVQGDSEQFF
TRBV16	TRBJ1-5	CASSQSKSNQPQHF
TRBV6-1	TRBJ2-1	CASSEVYGGGANEQFF
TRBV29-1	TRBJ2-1	CSVLGGRGAGNEQFF
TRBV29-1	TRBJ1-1	CSVVLAGMNTEAFF
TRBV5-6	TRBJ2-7	CASSLPGTSGGFAYEQYF
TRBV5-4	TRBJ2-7	CASSFSGGAWEQYF
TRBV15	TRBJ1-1	CATSGPGQGGTEAFF
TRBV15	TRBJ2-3	CATSRYSSGGSTDTQYF
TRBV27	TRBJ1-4	CASSLSTNEKLFF
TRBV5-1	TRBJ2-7	CASSLEVHEQYF
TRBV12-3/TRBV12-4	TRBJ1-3	CASSFFNTIYF
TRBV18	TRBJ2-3	CASSQRAGGNTDTQYF
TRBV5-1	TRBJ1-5	CASSPGGSVHQPQHF
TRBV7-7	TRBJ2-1	CASSLARGRFTAMGNEQFF
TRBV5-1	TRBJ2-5	CASSLGTGDGETQYF
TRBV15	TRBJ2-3	CATSRIGTSGGDTQYF
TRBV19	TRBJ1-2	CASSIMGLGRYRSRGYTF
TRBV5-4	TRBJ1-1	CASSTGQGTYTEAFF
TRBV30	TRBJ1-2	CAWKGNYGYTF
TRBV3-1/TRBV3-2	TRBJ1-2	CASSQDRGGYGYTF
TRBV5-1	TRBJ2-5	CASSSGVSRLSETQYF
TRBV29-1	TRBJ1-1	CSGVRGNTEAFF
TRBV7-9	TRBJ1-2	CASNEGQGDGYTF
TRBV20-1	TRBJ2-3	CSASTGGRFGDTQYF
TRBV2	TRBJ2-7	CASRWTGGGNYEQYF
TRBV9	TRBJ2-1	CASSVGVYNEQFF
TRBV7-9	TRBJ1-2	CASSSFRDRETF
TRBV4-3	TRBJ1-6	CASSQGGTENSPLHF